This TCR beta chain was identified in a study of blood T cell repertoires in COVID-19. Clones were sequenced by immunoSEQ multiplex PCR, and TCRdb holds only the in-frame ones, with some missing. The sample lists some 150,000 clones, less than 85% seen once, with about 7% in the top ten. The V end lost 3 bases, the J end lost 1 base, and 13 bases lay between the germline ends. The CDR3 is made up of 15 amino acids. Per the germline V gene, CDR1 is SGDLS and CDR2 is YYNGEE. The sample was peripheral blood. The TCR was taken from a human donor in a cohort sampled during active COVID-19. The chain combines TRBV9 with TRBJ1-1, with D maybe TRBD1 (5 bases). CDR3: CASSAIGVWNTEAFF. DNA for the CDR3: TGTGCCAGCAGCGCCATAGGGGTTTGGAACACTGAAGCTTTCTTT.